This TCR beta chain was recorded in a study of T cell changes during pregnancy in multiple sclerosis. Germline CDR1 LGHNA, CDR2 YNFKEQ. This CDR3 has 14 residues. V dropped 1 base and J dropped 5 bases, with 11 bases sitting between them. Method: immunoSEQ multiplex PCR; TCRdb's copy keeps in-frame clones and lacks some. The sample lists some 80,000 clones, 94% seen once, with 2% to 3% in the top ten. This sequence originates from a female donor with multiple sclerosis, enrolled in a pregnancy study. The sequenced sample was peripheral blood, obtained in the third trimester of pregnancy. This sequence joins TRBV4-2 and TRBJ2-5; D might be TRBD2 (7 bases). In nucleotides, the CDR3 is TGTGCCAGCAGCCAAGTTGAGGGGGGGGAGACCCAGTACTTC. Translation: CASSQVEGGETQYF.